This TCR beta chain originates from a study of shared clonotypes between healthy human individuals. The CDR3 totals 15 residues. Using immunoSEQ multiplex PCR, the repertoire was profiled, and TCRdb retains in-frame clones only, with some absent. The sample lists around 2,000,000 clones, roughly 96% seen once, with 0.1% to 0.15% in the top ten. Sequencing was performed on naive CD4+ T cells sorted from blood. The subset denotes: CD45RA+ positively selected. The clonotype originates from a man between 18 and 35 years old in good health. The chain is built from TRBV1 and TRBJ2-7; the table names TRBD2, a call not compared with the DNA. TRBV1 is classified as a pseudogene. In DNA, the CDR3 is TGCACCAGCAGCCAAGCATATTGTCCGCGTTGCGAGCAGTACTTC. Its translation: CTSSQAYCPRCEQYF.